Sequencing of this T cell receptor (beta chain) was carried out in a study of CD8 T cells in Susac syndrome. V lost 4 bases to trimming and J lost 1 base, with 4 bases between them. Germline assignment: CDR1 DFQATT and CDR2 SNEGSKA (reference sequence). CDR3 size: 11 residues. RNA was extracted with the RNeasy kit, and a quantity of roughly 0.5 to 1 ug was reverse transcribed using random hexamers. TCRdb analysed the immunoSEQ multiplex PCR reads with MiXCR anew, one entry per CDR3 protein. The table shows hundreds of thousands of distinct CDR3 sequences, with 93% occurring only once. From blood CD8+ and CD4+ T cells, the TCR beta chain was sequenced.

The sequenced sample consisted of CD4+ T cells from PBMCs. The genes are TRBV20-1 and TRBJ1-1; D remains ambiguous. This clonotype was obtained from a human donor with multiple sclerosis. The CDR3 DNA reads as TGCAGTGCTATCCGGAACACTGAAGCTTTCTTT. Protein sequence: CSAIRNTEAFF.